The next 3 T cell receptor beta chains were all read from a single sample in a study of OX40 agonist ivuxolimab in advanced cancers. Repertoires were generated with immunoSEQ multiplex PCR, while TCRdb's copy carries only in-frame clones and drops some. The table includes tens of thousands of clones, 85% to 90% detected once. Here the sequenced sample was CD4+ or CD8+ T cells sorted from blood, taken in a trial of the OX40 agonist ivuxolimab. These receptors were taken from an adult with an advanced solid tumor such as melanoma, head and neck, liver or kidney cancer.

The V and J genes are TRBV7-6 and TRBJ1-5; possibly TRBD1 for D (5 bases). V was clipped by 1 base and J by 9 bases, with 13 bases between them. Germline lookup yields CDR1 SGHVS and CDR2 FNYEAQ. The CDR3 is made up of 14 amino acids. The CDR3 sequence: CASSLGDGMGPQHF. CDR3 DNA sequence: TGTGCCAGCAGCTTAGGGGACGGGATGGGGCCCCAGCATTTT.

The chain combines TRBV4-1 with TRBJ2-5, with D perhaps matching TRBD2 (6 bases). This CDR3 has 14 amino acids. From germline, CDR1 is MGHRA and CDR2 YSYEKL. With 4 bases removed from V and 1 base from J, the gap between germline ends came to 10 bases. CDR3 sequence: CASSLDYSQETQYF. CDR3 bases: TGCGCCAGCAGCCTGGACTATTCCCAAGAGACCCAGTACTTC.

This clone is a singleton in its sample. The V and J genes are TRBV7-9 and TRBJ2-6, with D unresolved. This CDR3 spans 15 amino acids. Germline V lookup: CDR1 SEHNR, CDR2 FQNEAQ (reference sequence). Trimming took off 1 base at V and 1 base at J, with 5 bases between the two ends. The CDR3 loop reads CASSLVSSGANVLTF. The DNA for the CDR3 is TGTGCCAGCAGCTTAGTGTCGTCTGGGGCCAACGTCCTGACTTTC.